Here is one TCR beta chain with its context. As yet, its antigen is unknown. TCRdb called the RT-PCR reads again in MiXCR, with one record for every CDR3 protein. The sample carries under 550,000 distinct CDR3 sequences, about 7.6% recorded once. This sample stems from a study of response to subunit inactivated influenza vaccine. Looked up from germline, CDR1 is WSHSY and CDR2 is SAAADI. The CDR3 is made up of 15 amino acids. V lost 6 bases, J lost 3 bases, and 9 bases stayed unmatched. Findings of the study overall: T cells newly recruited by each seasonal influenza vaccination are few, the authors suggested.

The chain links TRBV10-2 to TRBJ2-5; TRBD2 matches at 8 bases. The material sequenced was PBMCs from blood, taken less than 25 months after vaccination. The sequence was obtained from a man aged 45-69 years who received an inactivated influenza vaccine. The CDR3 sequence: CASRDSGIQEETQYF. The CDR3 DNA reads TGCGCCAGCAGGGATAGCGGGATACAGGAAGAGACCCAGTACTTC.